The source of this TCR beta chain is a study of blood T cell repertoires in COVID-19. About the research overall: Acute-phase and convalescent COVID-19 samples originated in the United States, Italy and Spain.

The germline CDR1 and CDR2 sequences are SEHNR and FQNEAQ (reference sequence). CDR3 length equals 16 residues. V shed 1 base and J 5 bases; nucleotides not matched to a gene: 5. Per the authors' pipeline: How many nucleated cells were present was estimated from reference gene primer amplification. Assay: immunoSEQ multiplex PCR; the TCRdb copy retains only in-frame clones and omits some. V, J and clone size reflect that table, while D and trimming were determined from the DNA. The table records roughly 200,000 clones, around 82% of them present only once. Participants were placed into cohorts based on the clinical history they reported. Recovered status in Cohort 3 required two negative PCRs, clearance, or symptom resolution.

The chain combines TRBV7-9 with TRBJ1-5, with 10 bases that match TRBD1. This clonotype originated in a man in his forties who had recovered from COVID-19. The material sequenced was PBMCs or T cells enriched from blood (not recorded which). The CDR3 DNA follows: TGTGCCAGCAGCTTAGGACCCGGGACAGGGGATCAGCCCCAGCATTTT. Translated: CASSLGPGTGDQPQHF.